The clone carrying this T cell receptor beta chain is a singleton in its sample. The record originates from a study of blood T cell repertoires in COVID-19. About the research overall: Both acute and convalescent COVID-19 samples were obtained from the United States, Italy and Spain. T cells, B-cell-depleted T cells, or PBMCs provided the cDNA or gDNA that served as material.

The V gene's germline CDR1 is MNHEY and CDR2 SVGEGT. CDR3 length: 14 residues. V was trimmed by 0 bases and J by 2 bases, leaving 6 bases between them. One Seattle source followed patients from active infection through their disease course. Per the original methods: Estimation of nucleated cell counts relied on the amplification of reference gene primers. This table comes from immunoSEQ multiplex PCR, and its TCRdb copy is limited to in-frame clones, with some not included. V, J and clone size are those of that table, while D and trimming were read from the DNA. The data hold 230,000 or so clones, with about four fifths observed a single time.

The chain employs TRBV6-2 or TRBV6-3 and TRBJ2-3; D gene uncertain. Sequencing was carried out using peripheral blood. The clonotype comes from a woman older than 75 with COVID-19, enrolled during active disease. The CDR3 loop is CASSYSVSTDTQYF. As DNA, the CDR3 is TGTGCCAGCAGTTACTCTGTCTCCACAGATACGCAGTATTTT.